The clone carrying this T cell receptor (beta chain) was observed many times. Its antigen is still unknown. This CDR3 spans 14 amino acids. V was cut by 5 bases and J by 0 bases, with 11 bases left in between. Looked up from germline, CDR1 is SNHLY and CDR2 is FYNNEI. This entry belongs to a study of T cells in Graves' hyperthyroidism and ophthalmopathy. Whole-study results and caveats: Ophthalmopathy, which appeared later, was predicted by the model a median roughly 6.6 months before onset. Ophthalmopathy and stable hyperthyroidism were separated by a 13 V-J model.

Not enrolled were patients with uncontrolled infection, other autoimmune disease, pregnancy or lactation. In making diagnoses, clinical symptoms, serum thyroxine and TRAb, thyroid ultrasound and orbital computed tomography were all used. The CDR3 regions of TCR beta were amplified from RNA transcripts. The primer set for the first-round RT-PCR of the TCR CDR3 was HTBI. TCRdb reprocessed the multiplex PCR reads with MiXCR, giving one entry per CDR3 protein. This sample carries around 300,000 distinct CDR3 sequences, approximately 15% of them seen once, and the ten largest clones take approximately 7.9%.

The TCR originated in a woman between 40 and 50 years old with Graves' hyperthyroidism. The gene calls are TRBV2 and TRBJ2-7; D gene uncertain. Input material: blood. DNA of the CDR3: TGTGCCAGCAGTAGCGACACTTTCTCCTACGAGCAGTACTTC. This gives the protein CASSSDTFSYEQYF.